Reported below is one T cell receptor (beta chain). The data stem from a study of blood T cell repertoires in COVID-19. Looking at the study overall: The origin of the acute and convalescent COVID-19 samples was the United States, Italy and Spain. In each case, the material was cDNA or gDNA derived from T cells, B-cell-depleted T cells, or PBMCs.

The authors' processing: Nucleated cell counts were estimated from reference gene primer amplification. Some clones are missing from TCRdb's copy, which holds only in-frame ones; the method was immunoSEQ multiplex PCR. The D gene and trimming were derived from the DNA, and the V and J assignments and clone size from that table. The sample lists some 150,000 clones; around 87% were seen once. V gave up 7 bases and J gave up 1 base, with 22 bases separating them. Germline V lookup: CDR1 MNHEY, CDR2 SMNVEV (reference sequence). This CDR3 contains 17 residues. This receptor was taken from a man between 18 and 35 years old with active or convalescent COVID-19. Sequencing used peripheral blood. The chain couples TRBV27 to TRBJ1-1; D unclear. The CDR3 region is CASTPIGQARENTEAFF. The CDR3 nucleotides are TGTGCCAGCACCCCTATAGGCCAGGCGCGTGAGAACACTGAAGCTTTCTTT.